These T cell receptor beta chains were read from a single sample in a study of identifying expanded T cells in peripheral blood. Sequencing was performed with immunoSEQ multiplex PCR; in TCRdb, only in-frame clones are kept and a portion is missing. This sample yields approximately 100,000 clones, of which around 88% are seen a single time; approximately 18% belongs to the top ten. The sample comprised blood. Every receptor here comes from a person aged 18 to 75 in good health. Each CDR3 is given with its conserved first and last residue. A D gene is named only where the DNA matches it firmly. Not every row has a clone size; where given, it reads once, few, many or a size class.

abundance | j_gene | v_gene | d_gene | CDR3nt | CDR3aa
- | TRBJ1-1 | TRBV28 | - | TGTGCCAGCAGGCGCCGGCGGACAGACTTAATGAACACTGAAGCTTTCTTT | CASRRRRTDLMNTEAFF
- | TRBJ1-2 | TRBV6-4 | - | TGTGCCAGCAGTGAAGGCGTTGGCTATGGCTACACCTTC | CASSEGVGYGYTF
once | TRBJ1-1 | TRBV7-2 | TRBD1 | TGTGCCAGCAGCTTGGGGCAGGGGACAGCTGAAGCTTTCTTT | CASSLGQGTAEAFF
- | TRBJ1-2 | TRBV6-5 | - | TGTGCCAGCAGTTACTCCGTTACTCCGGGCTATGGCTACACCTTC | CASSYSVTPGYGYTF
- | TRBJ1-6 | TRBV11-3 | TRBD1 | TGTGCCAGCAGCTTCGCCGGGACAGAAGGACCCCTCCACTTT | CASSFAGTEGPLHF
few | TRBJ2-7 | TRBV27 | TRBD1 | TGTGCCAGCAGTATGAGACCCGGGACAGGGGAGTACTTC | CASSMRPGTGEYF
- | TRBJ2-1 | TRBV28 | TRBD1 | TGTGCCAGCAGTTCAGGGGGCGCGTACAATGAGCAGTTCTTC | CASSSGGAYNEQFF
- | TRBJ2-4 | TRBV9 | - | TGTGCCAGCAGCGCAGCCGGAGCGTTAGGGGCGGCCATTCAGTACTTC | CASSAAGALGAAIQYF
- | TRBJ1-6 | TRBV7-2 | - | TGTGCCAGCAGCCCTCCCGATAATTCACCCCTCCACTTT | CASSPPDNSPLHF
- | TRBJ2-6 | TRBV7-2 | - | TGTGCCAGCAGCTGGGGCTCTGGGGCCAACGTCCTGACTTTC | CASSWGSGANVLTF
- | TRBJ2-5 | TRBV18 | TRBD1 | TGTGCCAGCTCACCCCGACCCTTACGACAGGGCGAACAAGAGACCCAGTACTTC | CASSPRPLRQGEQETQYF
- | TRBJ2-4 | TRBV30 | - | TGTGCCTGGAGTGTGTGGCCAGGCGTAAACATTCAGTACTTC | CAWSVWPGVNIQYF
- | TRBJ1-1 | TRBV7-6 | - | TGTGCCAGCAGCTCCCTCAGGGATTCGGTGAACACTGAAGCTTTCTTT | CASSSLRDSVNTEAFF
- | TRBJ2-2 | TRBV9 | - | TGTGCCAGCAGTCACAGGTTCTCCGGGGAGCTGTTTTTT | CASSHRFSGELFF
- | TRBJ2-7 | TRBV7-2 | TRBD2 | TGTGCCAGCAGCTTTGAACTAGCGGGGGCCACCTACGAGCAGTACTTC | CASSFELAGATYEQYF
- | TRBJ1-2 | TRBV28 | TRBD1 | TGTGCCAGCTCCGGGGACAGATTTAGAACAACTTATGGCTACACCTTC | CASSGDRFRTTYGYTF
- | TRBJ2-3 | TRBV10-2 | TRBD1 | TGCGCCAGCAGAGCAAGAGGGACAGCTAGCACAGATACGCAGTATTTT | CASRARGTASTDTQYF
- | TRBJ1-5 | TRBV6-6 | - | TGTGCCAGCAGCCCGGACCTCAATCAGCCCCAGCATTTT | CASSPDLNQPQHF
- | TRBJ1-2 | TRBV28 | - | TGTGCCAGTACCCGTACCCCCTATGGCTACACCTTC | CASTRTPYGYTF
once | TRBJ1-1 | TRBV9 | - | TGTGCCAGCAGCGCCGGAAGGGAGCACTACACTGAAGCTTTCTTT | CASSAGREHYTEAFF
- | TRBJ1-2 | TRBV11-2 | - | TGTGCCAGCAGCTTTTCTCTCGGTAGTTCGGGCTATGGCTACACCTTC | CASSFSLGSSGYGYTF
- | TRBJ2-1 | TRBV15 | TRBD2 | TGTGCCACCAGCAGAGAACGTGGTAGCGGGGGGCCCTACAATGAGCAGTTCTTC | CATSRERGSGGPYNEQFF
few | TRBJ1-2 | TRBV9 | - | TGTGCCAGCAGCGGTAACTATGGCTACACCTTC | CASSGNYGYTF
once | TRBJ2-7 | TRBV4-2 | TRBD2 | TGTGCCAGCAGCCAAGCCCTAGCGGGGGGTCCGAACGAGCAGTACTTC | CASSQALAGGPNEQYF
- | TRBJ1-4 | TRBV20-1 | TRBD1 | TGCAGTGGGGGACAGGAGGAACTGTTTTTT | CSGGQEELFF
- | TRBJ1-1 | TRBV19 | TRBD1 | TGTGCCAGTAGTATTGGCAGGGGGCTATGGACTGAAGCTTTCTTT | CASSIGRGLWTEAFF
- | TRBJ2-1 | TRBV15 | - | TGTGCCACCAGCAGAGAGTCTAGCGCGAACTACAATGAGCAGTTCTTC | CATSRESSANYNEQFF
- | TRBJ1-5 | TRBV15 | - | TGTGCCACCGGCGAGGGAGGAAATCAGCCCCAGCATTTT | CATGEGGNQPQHF
few | TRBJ2-2 | TRBV4-1 | - | TGCGCCAGCAGCCAAGATGACCAGCGGCTTACCGGGGAGCTGTTTTTT | CASSQDDQRLTGELFF
- | TRBJ2-1 | TRBV28 | TRBD1 | TGTGCCAGCAGGGACAGGGGGCCTCTCTACAATGAGCAGTTCTTC | CASRDRGPLYNEQFF
- | TRBJ2-2 | TRBV18 | - | TGTGCCAGCTCACCACCGGGGGCTCCCGGGGAGCTGTTTTTT | CASSPPGAPGELFF
- | TRBJ1-2 | TRBV23-1 | - | TGCGCCAGCAGTCGGGTCCCGAGCGGCTATGGCTACACCTTC | CASSRVPSGYGYTF
- | TRBJ2-5 | TRBV2 | TRBD2 | TGTGCCGGCCGTAGCGGGGGAGAGACCCAGTACTTC | CAGRSGGETQYF
- | TRBJ2-1 | TRBV5-1 | - | TGCGCCAGCAGCTCCCCGGGGAGCAATGAGCAGTTCTTC | CASSSPGSNEQFF
- | TRBJ1-2 | TRBV18 | - | TGTGCCAGCTCACCACCTGGCGGCTATGGCTACACCTTC | CASSPPGGYGYTF
- | TRBJ1-1 | TRBV29-1 | - | TGCAGCGTTGAACACACTGAAGCTTTCTTT | CSVEHTEAFF
- | TRBJ1-1 | TRBV25-1 | TRBD1 | TGTGCCAGCAGTGAACCCCGAGCAGGGGGAACTGAAGCTTTCTTT | CASSEPRAGGTEAFF
- | TRBJ2-3 | TRBV6-5 | - | TGTGCCAGCAGTTACCGGCGGGGAGGAACAGATACGCAGTATTTT | CASSYRRGGTDTQYF
once | TRBJ1-1 | TRBV5-4 | - | TGTGCCAGCAGCGCCGGGGGGTCGGGACCGAACACTGAAGCTTTCTTT | CASSAGGSGPNTEAFF
- | TRBJ2-7 | TRBV5-1 | - | TGCGCCAGCAGCTTGGCCCTTCGCGGGGTAAACGAGCAGTACTTC | CASSLALRGVNEQYF